This TCR beta chain was retrieved from a study of shared T cell receptors in the human thymus. Assay used: immunoSEQ multiplex PCR; TCRdb lists only in-frame clones, some missing. The sample contains some 660,000 clones, 70% to 90% of which appear only once. The CDR3 has 16 residues. CDR1 is SGHAT and CDR2 is FQNNGV in the germline V gene. V trimming: 4 bases; J trimming: 0 bases; junction bases outside the gene matches: 8. The same sample was also used in a study of human thymus T cells. From that second work: Serving as donors were healthy Finnish infants, each of whom was having open corrective surgery for congenital heart defects. Thymus tissue for the work was resected from patients undergoing corrective heart surgery. V and J gene usage appeared biased in thymic and blood repertoires. Thymic repertoires overlap heavily among unrelated individuals, related research has reported.

The chain uses TRBV11-2 and TRBJ2-7, with 8 bases aligning to TRBD2. The receptor was isolated from a boy younger than two with a congenital heart defect. What was sequenced was thymocytes. In nucleotides, the CDR3 is TGTGCCAGCAGCTCATGGGACGGGGGGGCCTCCTACGAGCAGTACTTC. Translation: CASSSWDGGASYEQYF.